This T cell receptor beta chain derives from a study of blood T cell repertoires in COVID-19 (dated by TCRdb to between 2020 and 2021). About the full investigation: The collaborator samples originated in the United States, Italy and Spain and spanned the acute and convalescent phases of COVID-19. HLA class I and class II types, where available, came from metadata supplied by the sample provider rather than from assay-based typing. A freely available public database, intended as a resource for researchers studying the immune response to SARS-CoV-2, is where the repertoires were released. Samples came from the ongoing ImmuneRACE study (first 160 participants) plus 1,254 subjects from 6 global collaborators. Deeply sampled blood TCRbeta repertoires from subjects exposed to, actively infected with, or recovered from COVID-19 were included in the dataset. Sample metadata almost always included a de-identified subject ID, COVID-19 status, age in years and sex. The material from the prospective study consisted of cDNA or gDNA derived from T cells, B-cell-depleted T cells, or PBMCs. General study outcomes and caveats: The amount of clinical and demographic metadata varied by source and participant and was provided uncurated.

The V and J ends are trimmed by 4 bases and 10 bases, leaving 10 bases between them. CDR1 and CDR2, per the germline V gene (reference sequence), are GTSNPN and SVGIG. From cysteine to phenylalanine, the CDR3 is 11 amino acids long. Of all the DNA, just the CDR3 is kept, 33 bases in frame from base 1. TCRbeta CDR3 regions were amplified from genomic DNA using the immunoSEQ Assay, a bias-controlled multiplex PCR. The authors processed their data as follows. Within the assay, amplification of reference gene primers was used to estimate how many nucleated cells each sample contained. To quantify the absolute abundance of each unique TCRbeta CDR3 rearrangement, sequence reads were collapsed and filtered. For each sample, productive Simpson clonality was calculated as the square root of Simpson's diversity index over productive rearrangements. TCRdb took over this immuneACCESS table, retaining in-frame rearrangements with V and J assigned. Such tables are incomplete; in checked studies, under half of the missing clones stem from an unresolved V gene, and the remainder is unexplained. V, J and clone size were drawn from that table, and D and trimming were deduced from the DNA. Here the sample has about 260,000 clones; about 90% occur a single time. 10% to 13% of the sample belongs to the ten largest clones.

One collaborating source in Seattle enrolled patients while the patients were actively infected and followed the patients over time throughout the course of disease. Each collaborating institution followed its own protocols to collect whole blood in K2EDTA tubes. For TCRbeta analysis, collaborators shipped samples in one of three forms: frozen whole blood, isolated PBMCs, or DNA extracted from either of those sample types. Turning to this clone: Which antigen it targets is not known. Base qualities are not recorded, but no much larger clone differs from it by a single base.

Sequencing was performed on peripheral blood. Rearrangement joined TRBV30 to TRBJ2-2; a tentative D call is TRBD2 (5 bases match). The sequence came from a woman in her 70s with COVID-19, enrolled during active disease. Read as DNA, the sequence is TGTGCCTGGACGCTAGCTGTGGAGCTGTTTTTT. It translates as CAWTLAVELFF.